This TCR beta chain originates from a study of liver allograft versus peripheral blood T cells. On the study more broadly: Recipients' peripheral blood T cell receptor repertoires were compared with those in transplanted livers. Study results and caveats: Peripheral blood T cell receptor repertoires reportedly differed from those found within liver allografts.

V was pared by 4 bases and J by 0 bases, with 1 base of the junction left unmatched. This CDR3 region has 14 residues. MiXCR was run by TCRdb on the reads, yielding one entry per CDR3 protein. The sample lists over 10,000 distinct CDR3 sequences, approximately 17% occurring once. As for this clonotype: Its antigen is currently unknown.

This sequence was found in a human patient who had a liver transplant. Some T cells may be the graft donor's. This rearrangement joins TRBV12-3 or TRBV12-4 to TRBJ1-2; TRBD1 aligns across 8 bases. CDR3 nucleotides: TGTGCCAGCAGTTCGACAGGGGCTAACTATGGCTACACCTTC. Translating it yields CASSSTGANYGYTF.